A selection of T cell receptor beta chains follows, all from one sample in a study of shared clonotypes between healthy human individuals. Data came from immunoSEQ multiplex PCR; TCRdb stores just in-frame clones and leaves some out. The sample carries 500,000 or so clones, about 96% recorded once. The sample taken for sequencing was naive CD4+ T cells sorted from blood. These TCRs come from a woman younger than 45 in good health. Both conserved end residues are part of each CDR3. Fields, in order: clone size, D gene, J gene, V gene, CDR3 protein, CDR3 DNA. D genes are given only for firm matches. Size tells how often a clone was seen (once, few, many) or the class of an expanded clone, and some rows leave it out.

clone size: NA; D gene: TRBD1; J gene: TRBJ1-4; V gene: TRBV9; CDR3 protein: CASSVTGEVGEKLFF; CDR3 DNA: TGTGCCAGCAGCGTCACAGGGGAAGTTGGTGAAAAACTGTTTTTT
clone size: NA; D gene: TRBD2; J gene: TRBJ2-2; V gene: TRBV6-1; CDR3 protein: CASSRLAGETGELFF; CDR3 DNA: TGTGCCAGCAGTAGACTAGCGGGAGAAACCGGGGAGCTGTTTTTT
clone size: NA; D gene: NA; J gene: TRBJ1-2; V gene: TRBV5-1; CDR3 protein: CASSLAIQNYGYTF; CDR3 DNA: TGCGCCAGCAGCTTGGCAATACAGAACTATGGCTACACCTTC
clone size: NA; D gene: NA; J gene: TRBJ1-3; V gene: TRBV5-4; CDR3 protein: CASSLLGGGNTIYF; CDR3 DNA: TGTGCCAGCAGCTTGTTAGGGGGAGGAAACACCATATATTTT
clone size: NA; D gene: NA; J gene: TRBJ1-5; V gene: TRBV19; CDR3 protein: CASNRDRNQPQHF; CDR3 DNA: TGTGCCAGTAACAGGGATCGCAATCAGCCCCAGCATTTT
clone size: NA; D gene: TRBD2; J gene: TRBJ2-1; V gene: TRBV28; CDR3 protein: CATTQLAGGYNEQFF; CDR3 DNA: TGTGCCACCACTCAACTAGCGGGAGGTTACAATGAGCAGTTCTTC
clone size: NA; D gene: NA; J gene: TRBJ2-1; V gene: TRBV5-1; CDR3 protein: CASTLVGEQFF; CDR3 DNA: TGCGCCAGCACCTTGGTGGGGGAGCAGTTCTTC
clone size: NA; D gene: NA; J gene: TRBJ2-7; V gene: TRBV6-6; CDR3 protein: CASSFSSSYEQYF; CDR3 DNA: TGTGCCAGCAGTTTCAGTAGCAGCTACGAGCAGTACTTC
clone size: NA; D gene: NA; J gene: TRBJ2-5; V gene: TRBV11-2; CDR3 protein: CASSLGSRGGETQYF; CDR3 DNA: TGTGCCAGCAGCTTAGGTTCCAGGGGCGGTGAGACCCAGTACTTC
clone size: NA; D gene: NA; J gene: TRBJ1-5; V gene: TRBV6-4; CDR3 protein: CASSDSYRNSNQPQHF; CDR3 DNA: TGTGCCAGCAGTGACTCGTATAGAAATAGCAATCAGCCCCAGCATTTT
clone size: NA; D gene: NA; J gene: TRBJ2-7; V gene: TRBV19; CDR3 protein: CASSPRRETSPSYEQYF; CDR3 DNA: TGTGCCAGTAGTCCTAGAAGGGAGACTAGTCCCTCCTACGAGCAGTACTTC
clone size: NA; D gene: NA; J gene: TRBJ2-7; V gene: TRBV28; CDR3 protein: CASSIGRSGYEQYF; CDR3 DNA: TGTGCCAGTTCTATCGGTCGCTCGGGCTACGAGCAGTACTTC
clone size: NA; D gene: NA; J gene: TRBJ2-2; V gene: TRBV5-1; CDR3 protein: CASSLVHTGELFF; CDR3 DNA: TGCGCCAGCAGCTTGGTCCACACCGGGGAGCTGTTTTTT
clone size: NA; D gene: TRBD2; J gene: TRBJ2-3; V gene: TRBV9; CDR3 protein: CASSPAAGGLDTQYF; CDR3 DNA: TGTGCCAGCAGCCCCGCGGCGGGAGGGCTCGATACGCAGTATTTT
clone size: NA; D gene: NA; J gene: TRBJ2-1; V gene: TRBV4-1; CDR3 protein: CASSQDADYLSSYNEQFF; CDR3 DNA: TGCGCCAGCAGCCAAGATGCGGACTACCTGAGCTCCTACAATGAGCAGTTCTTC
clone size: NA; D gene: NA; J gene: TRBJ1-2; V gene: TRBV19; CDR3 protein: CASSAGRYGYTF; CDR3 DNA: TGTGCCAGTAGTGCGGGCCGTTATGGCTACACCTTC
clone size: NA; D gene: NA; J gene: TRBJ1-5; V gene: TRBV18; CDR3 protein: CASSPGQGSQPQHF; CDR3 DNA: TGTGCCAGCTCACCAGGGCAGGGGTCCCAGCCCCAGCATTTT
clone size: once; D gene: NA; J gene: TRBJ1-5; V gene: TRBV19; CDR3 protein: CASSIGGVGNQPQHF; CDR3 DNA: TGTGCCAGTAGTATAGGGGGGGTTGGCAATCAGCCCCAGCATTTT
clone size: NA; D gene: NA; J gene: TRBJ1-3; V gene: TRBV6-5; CDR3 protein: CASSFEGAGNTIYF; CDR3 DNA: TGTGCCAGCAGTTTTGAGGGAGCCGGAAACACCATATATTTT
clone size: NA; D gene: NA; J gene: TRBJ2-7; V gene: TRBV7-3; CDR3 protein: CASSLGLVSYEQYF; CDR3 DNA: TGTGCCAGCAGCTTAGGCCTTGTCTCCTACGAGCAGTACTTC
clone size: NA; D gene: NA; J gene: TRBJ1-2; V gene: TRBV2; CDR3 protein: CASSESGYGYTF; CDR3 DNA: TGTGCCAGCAGTGAATCAGGGTATGGCTACACCTTC
clone size: NA; D gene: TRBD1; J gene: TRBJ2-7; V gene: TRBV7-2; CDR3 protein: CASSRDRVFEQYF; CDR3 DNA: TGTGCCAGCAGTCGGGACAGGGTGTTCGAGCAGTACTTC
clone size: NA; D gene: NA; J gene: TRBJ1-2; V gene: TRBV4-3; CDR3 protein: CASSQDPGRIYGYTF; CDR3 DNA: TGCGCCAGCAGCCAAGACCCTGGCAGGATCTATGGCTACACCTTC
clone size: NA; D gene: TRBD2; J gene: TRBJ2-7; V gene: TRBV27; CDR3 protein: CASSLRVAGGPLYEQYF; CDR3 DNA: TGTGCCAGCAGTTTAAGGGTAGCGGGAGGGCCGTTGTACGAGCAGTACTTC
clone size: NA; D gene: NA; J gene: TRBJ2-5; V gene: TRBV5-1; CDR3 protein: CASSLLRTGETQYF; CDR3 DNA: TGCGCCAGCAGCTTGTTGCGGACTGGAGAGACCCAGTACTTC
clone size: NA; D gene: TRBD1; J gene: TRBJ2-7; V gene: TRBV7-2; CDR3 protein: CASRDRDRVIYEQYF; CDR3 DNA: TGTGCCAGCAGAGACCGGGACAGGGTCATCTACGAGCAGTACTTC
clone size: few; D gene: NA; J gene: TRBJ2-1; V gene: TRBV5-4; CDR3 protein: CASSHQSEEQFF; CDR3 DNA: TGTGCCAGCAGCCACCAGAGTGAAGAGCAGTTCTTC
clone size: NA; D gene: NA; J gene: TRBJ2-5; V gene: TRBV18; CDR3 protein: CASSPNGPQETQYF; CDR3 DNA: TGTGCCAGCTCACCAAATGGTCCCCAAGAGACCCAGTACTTC
clone size: NA; D gene: TRBD2; J gene: TRBJ2-2; V gene: TRBV7-2; CDR3 protein: CASSLVASGSAGELFF; CDR3 DNA: TGTGCCAGCAGCTTAGTAGCTAGCGGGAGTGCCGGGGAGCTGTTTTTT
clone size: NA; D gene: NA; J gene: TRBJ2-7; V gene: TRBV7-8; CDR3 protein: CASSSGRVTYEQYF; CDR3 DNA: TGTGCCAGCAGCTCTGGACGGGTGACCTACGAGCAGTACTTC
clone size: NA; D gene: NA; J gene: TRBJ1-3; V gene: TRBV5-1; CDR3 protein: CASSSDSGNTIYF; CDR3 DNA: TGCGCCAGCAGCTCGGACAGTGGAAACACCATATATTTT
clone size: NA; D gene: NA; J gene: TRBJ2-7; V gene: TRBV5-4; CDR3 protein: CASSGGTAEFYEQYF; CDR3 DNA: TGTGCCAGCAGCGGAGGGACAGCTGAATTTTACGAGCAGTACTTC
clone size: NA; D gene: NA; J gene: TRBJ1-4; V gene: TRBV5-1; CDR3 protein: CASSLVSSNEKLFF; CDR3 DNA: TGCGCCAGCAGCTTGGTGTCGTCTAATGAAAAACTGTTTTTT
clone size: NA; D gene: TRBD2; J gene: TRBJ2-4; V gene: TRBV19; CDR3 protein: CASRTSGRDLIQYF; CDR3 DNA: TGTGCCAGTAGGACTAGCGGGAGGGATCTCATTCAGTACTTC
clone size: NA; D gene: TRBD1; J gene: TRBJ1-2; V gene: TRBV11-1; CDR3 protein: CASSLDRESGYTF; CDR3 DNA: TGTGCCAGCAGCCTTGACAGGGAGAGTGGCTACACCTTC
clone size: once; D gene: NA; J gene: TRBJ1-4; V gene: TRBV7-9; CDR3 protein: CASEPGRITTNEKLFF; CDR3 DNA: TGTGCCAGCGAACCGGGACGGATAACAACTAATGAAAAACTGTTTTTT
clone size: NA; D gene: NA; J gene: TRBJ2-2; V gene: TRBV5-5; CDR3 protein: CASSLAATGELFF; CDR3 DNA: TGTGCCAGCAGCTTGGCCGCCACCGGGGAGCTGTTTTTT